This is a list of T cell receptor beta chains from one sample in a study of cytotoxic CD8 clonotypes in ibrutinib-treated CLL. The protocol was immunoSEQ multiplex PCR, while the TCRdb copy is restricted to in-frame clones and leaves out a portion. The sample records 110,000 to 150,000 clones, less than 95% being singletons. The sample was PBMCs, taken after 12 months of ibrutinib treatment. All receptors derive from a human donor with chronic lymphocytic leukemia. CDR3s include the opening cysteine and the closing phenylalanine or tryptophan.

TRBV19 CASSTRQLYGYTF
TRBV9 CASSVVTSGRHEQFF
TRBV30 CAWKGTSGSQGEQFF
TRBV6-5 CASSSGTGSSYEQYF
TRBV29-1 CSVKDRGTYLGYTF
TRBV9 CASKAGHSGNTIYF
TRBV7-3 CASSLTGGGNTIYF
TRBV29-1 CSVSRTSGNNEQFF
TRBV2 CASSEIGGANTGELFF
TRBV30 CAWRDTSSPLHF